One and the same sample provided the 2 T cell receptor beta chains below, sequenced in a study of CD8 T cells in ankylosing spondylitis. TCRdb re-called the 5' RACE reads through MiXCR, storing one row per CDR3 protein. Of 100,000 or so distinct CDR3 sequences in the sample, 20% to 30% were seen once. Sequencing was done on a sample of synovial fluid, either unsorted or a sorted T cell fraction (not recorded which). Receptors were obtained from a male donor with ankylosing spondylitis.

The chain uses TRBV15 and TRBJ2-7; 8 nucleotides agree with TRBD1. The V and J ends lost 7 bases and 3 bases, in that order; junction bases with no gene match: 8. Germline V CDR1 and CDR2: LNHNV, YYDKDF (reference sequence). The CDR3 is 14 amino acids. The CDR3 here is CATKTDRVSYEQYF. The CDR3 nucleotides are TGTGCCACCAAAACGGACAGGGTAAGCTACGAGCAGTACTTC.

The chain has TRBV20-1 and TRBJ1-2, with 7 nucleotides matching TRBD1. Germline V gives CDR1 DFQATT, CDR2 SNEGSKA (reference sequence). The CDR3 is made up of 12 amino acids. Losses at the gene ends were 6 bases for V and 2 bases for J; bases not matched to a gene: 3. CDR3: CSAYRGNYGYTF. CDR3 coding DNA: TGCAGTGCATACAGGGGAAACTATGGCTACACCTTC.